The subject of this entry is one T cell receptor (beta chain). This table comes from immunoSEQ multiplex PCR, and its TCRdb copy is limited to in-frame clones, with some not included. The table lists fewer than 90,000 clones, about 90% of them singletons. This sample is part of a study of blood T cell repertoires in COVID-19. CDR1 is ENHRY and CDR2 is SYGVKD in the germline V gene. The CDR3 runs to 14 residues. V was clipped by 4 bases and J by 6 bases; unmatched bases: 8. The receptor was derived from a woman older than 75 with active or convalescent COVID-19. Sample: peripheral blood. The chain is built from TRBV10-3 and TRBJ2-7; 8 bases align to TRBD2. The CDR3 protein is CAISAAGEDFEQYF. The CDR3 region has the DNA TGTGCCATCAGTGCAGCGGGAGAAGACTTCGAGCAGTACTTC.